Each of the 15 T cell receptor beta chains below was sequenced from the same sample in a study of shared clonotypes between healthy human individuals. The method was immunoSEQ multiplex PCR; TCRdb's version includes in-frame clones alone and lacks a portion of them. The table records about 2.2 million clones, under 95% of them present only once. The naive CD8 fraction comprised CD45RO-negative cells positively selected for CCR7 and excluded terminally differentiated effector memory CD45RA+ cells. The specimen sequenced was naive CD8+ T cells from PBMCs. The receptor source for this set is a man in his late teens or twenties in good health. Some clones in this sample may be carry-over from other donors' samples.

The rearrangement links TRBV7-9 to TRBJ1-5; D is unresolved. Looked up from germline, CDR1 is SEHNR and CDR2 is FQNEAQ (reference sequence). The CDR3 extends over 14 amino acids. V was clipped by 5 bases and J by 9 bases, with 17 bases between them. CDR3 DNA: TGTGCCAGCAGCCCAGCCCTCAGTCCCTGGCCCCAGCATTTT. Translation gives CASSPALSPWPQHF.

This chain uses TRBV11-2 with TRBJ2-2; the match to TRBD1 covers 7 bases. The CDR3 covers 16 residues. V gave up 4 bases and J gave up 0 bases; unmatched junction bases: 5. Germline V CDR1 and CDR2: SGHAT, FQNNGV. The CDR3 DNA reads TGTGCCAGCAGCTCCCCGGGACAGCCGAACACCGGGGAGCTGTTTTTT. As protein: CASSSPGQPNTGELFF.

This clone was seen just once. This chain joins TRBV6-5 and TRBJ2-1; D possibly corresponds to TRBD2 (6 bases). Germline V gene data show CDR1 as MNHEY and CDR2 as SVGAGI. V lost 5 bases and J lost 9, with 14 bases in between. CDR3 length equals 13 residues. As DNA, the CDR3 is TGTGCCAGCAGTAAGACACTAGCCGGTGAGCAGTTCTTC. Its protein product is CASSKTLAGEQFF.

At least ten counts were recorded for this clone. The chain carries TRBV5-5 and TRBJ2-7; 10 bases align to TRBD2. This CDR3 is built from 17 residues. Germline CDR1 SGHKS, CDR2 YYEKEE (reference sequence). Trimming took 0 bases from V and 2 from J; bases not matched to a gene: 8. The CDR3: CASSLADRAGGAYEQYF. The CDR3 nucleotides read TGTGCCAGCAGCTTGGCAGATCGAGCGGGAGGGGCCTACGAGCAGTACTTC.

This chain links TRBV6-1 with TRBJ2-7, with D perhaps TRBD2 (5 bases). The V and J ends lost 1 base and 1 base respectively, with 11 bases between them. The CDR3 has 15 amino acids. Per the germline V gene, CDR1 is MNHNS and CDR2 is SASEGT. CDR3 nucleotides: TGTGCCAGCAGTGAAGTATGGACTCGATCCTACGAGCAGTACTTC. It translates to CASSEVWTRSYEQYF.

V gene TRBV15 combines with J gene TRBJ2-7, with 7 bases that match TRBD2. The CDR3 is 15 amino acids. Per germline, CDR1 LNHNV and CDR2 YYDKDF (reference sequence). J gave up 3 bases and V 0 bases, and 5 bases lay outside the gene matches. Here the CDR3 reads CATSRDGERGYEQYF. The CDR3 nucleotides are TGTGCCACCAGCAGAGATGGCGAGCGGGGCTACGAGCAGTACTTC.

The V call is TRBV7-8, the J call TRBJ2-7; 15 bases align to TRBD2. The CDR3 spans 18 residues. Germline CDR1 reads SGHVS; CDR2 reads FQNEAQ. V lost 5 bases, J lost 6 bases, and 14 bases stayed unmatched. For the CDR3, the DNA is TGTGCCAGCAGCCCGGGACTAGCGGGAGGCTTCACCGCCACCGAGCAGTACTTC. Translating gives CASSPGLAGGFTATEQYF.

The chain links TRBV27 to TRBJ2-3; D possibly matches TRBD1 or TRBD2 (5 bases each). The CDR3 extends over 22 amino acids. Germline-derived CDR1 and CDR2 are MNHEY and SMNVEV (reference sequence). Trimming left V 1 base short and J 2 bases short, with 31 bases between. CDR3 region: CASSLYFSAPRPGGDPTDTQYF. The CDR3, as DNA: TGTGCCAGCAGTTTATATTTCTCCGCCCCCCGGCCGGGTGGGGACCCCACAGATACGCAGTATTTT.

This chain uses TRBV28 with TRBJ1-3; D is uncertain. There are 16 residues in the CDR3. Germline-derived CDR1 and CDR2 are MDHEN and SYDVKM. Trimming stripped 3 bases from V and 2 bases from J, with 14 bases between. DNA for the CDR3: TGTGCCAGCAGTTTTGTCGGGCTAACAACTGGAAACACCATATATTTT. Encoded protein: CASSFVGLTTGNTIYF.

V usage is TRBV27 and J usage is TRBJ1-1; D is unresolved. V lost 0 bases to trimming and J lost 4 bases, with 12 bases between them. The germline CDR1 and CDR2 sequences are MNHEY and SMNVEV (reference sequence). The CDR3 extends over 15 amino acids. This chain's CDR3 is CASSLSLGTVTEAFF. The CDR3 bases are TGTGCCAGCAGTTTATCGTTAGGTACGGTCACTGAAGCTTTCTTT.

The CDR3 spells CASSPGGEPTDTQYF. CDR3 sequence (DNA): TGTGCCAGCAGCCCTGGCGGAGAGCCCACAGATACGCAGTATTTT. This chain links TRBV7-6 with TRBJ2-3; no firm D call. Germline-derived CDR1 and CDR2 are SGHVS and FNYEAQ. The V and J ends lost 5 bases and 2 bases respectively, with 14 bases between them. This CDR3 region has 15 residues.

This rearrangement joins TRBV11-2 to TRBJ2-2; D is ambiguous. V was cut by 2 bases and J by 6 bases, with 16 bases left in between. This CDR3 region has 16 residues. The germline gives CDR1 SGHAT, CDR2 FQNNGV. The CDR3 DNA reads TGTGCCAGCAGCTTATTCGCAAGGGCCGAGTCCGGGGAGCTGTTTTTT. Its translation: CASSLFARAESGELFF.

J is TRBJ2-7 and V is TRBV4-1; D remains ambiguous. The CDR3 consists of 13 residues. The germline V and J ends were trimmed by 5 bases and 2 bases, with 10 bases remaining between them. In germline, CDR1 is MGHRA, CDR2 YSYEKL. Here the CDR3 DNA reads TGCGCCAGCAGCTCCATGGTGGCCTACGAGCAGTACTTC. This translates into CASSSMVAYEQYF.

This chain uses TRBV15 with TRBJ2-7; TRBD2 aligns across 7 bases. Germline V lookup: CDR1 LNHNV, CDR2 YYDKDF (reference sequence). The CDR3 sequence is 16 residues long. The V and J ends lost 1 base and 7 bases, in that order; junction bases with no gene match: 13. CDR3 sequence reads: CATSRGSREGLGEQYF. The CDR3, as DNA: TGTGCCACCAGCAGAGGGTCGAGGGAGGGCCTGGGAGAGCAGTACTTC.

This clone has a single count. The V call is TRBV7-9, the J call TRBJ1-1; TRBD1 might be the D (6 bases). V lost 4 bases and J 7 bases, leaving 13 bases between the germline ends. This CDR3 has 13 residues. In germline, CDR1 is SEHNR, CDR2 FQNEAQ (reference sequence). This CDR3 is CASSSADRYEAFF. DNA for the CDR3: TGTGCCAGCAGCTCGGCCGACAGGTATGAAGCTTTCTTT.